This TCR beta chain is drawn from a study of blood T cell repertoires in COVID-19 (dated by TCRdb to 2018 to 2020). Broadly, across the study: Collaborator samples came from the United States, Italy and Spain and covered acute and convalescent phases of COVID-19. The material from the prospective study consisted of cDNA or gDNA derived from T cells, B-cell-depleted T cells, or PBMCs. Subjects who had been exposed to COVID-19, were actively infected with it, or had recovered from it provided the deeply sampled blood TCRbeta repertoires that made up the dataset. The repertoires were released in a freely available public database meant as a resource for research on the immune response to SARS-CoV-2. Samples came from the ongoing ImmuneRACE study (first 160 participants) plus 1,254 subjects from 6 global collaborators. A de-identified subject ID, COVID-19 status, age in years and sex were almost always included in the sample metadata. HLA class I and class II types, where available, came from metadata supplied by the sample provider rather than from assay-based typing. Here is what the overall study found, with its caveats: The quantity of clinical and demographic metadata differed by source and by participant and was supplied without curation.

Reading the germline V gene gives CDR1 MNHEY and CDR2 SVGEGT. Inclusive of the bounding cysteine and phenylalanine, the CDR3 is 16 residues long. The DNA shown is the 48-base CDR3, in frame from base 1. V gives up 5 bases and J gives up 7 bases, and the segment between their germline ends measures 20 bases. Comments on this clone: There is no known antigen for this receptor. No clone much larger than this one lies a single base away; base qualities are absent.

The immunoSEQ Assay, a bias-controlled multiplex PCR, was used to amplify TCRbeta CDR3 regions from genomic DNA. Per the original workflow: The number of nucleated cells in each sample was estimated from the amplification of reference gene primers within the assay. To quantify the absolute abundance of each unique TCRbeta CDR3 rearrangement, sequence reads were collapsed and filtered. For each sample, productive Simpson clonality was calculated by taking the square root of Simpson's diversity index across productive rearrangements. Entries here come from immuneACCESS through TCRdb and include only in-frame sequences with V and J called. Some clones fail to appear in such tables; in the studies checked, an unresolved V gene covers under half of the shortfall, and the cause of the remainder is unknown. The DNA was the basis for D and trimming; V, J and clone size are from that table. Present in this sample are 95,000 to 100,000 clones, around nine tenths of which were seen just once. Around 1.6% of the sample is held by the ten biggest clonotypes.

Collaborating institutions collected whole blood in K2EDTA tubes following their own protocols. For TCRbeta analysis, collaborators shipped samples as frozen whole blood, isolated PBMCs, or DNA extracted from either of those sample types. The source of this sequence is an elderly man with acute or convalescent COVID-19. The chain was built from TRBV6-2 or TRBV6-3 and TRBJ2-2, with TRBD2 perhaps the D gene, on 6 matching bases. The specimen was peripheral blood. This receptor has the CDR3 CASSDTPGLPGGELFF. The DNA sequence is given as TGTGCCAGCAGTGACACGCCGGGACTGCCCGGCGGGGAGCTGTTTTTT.